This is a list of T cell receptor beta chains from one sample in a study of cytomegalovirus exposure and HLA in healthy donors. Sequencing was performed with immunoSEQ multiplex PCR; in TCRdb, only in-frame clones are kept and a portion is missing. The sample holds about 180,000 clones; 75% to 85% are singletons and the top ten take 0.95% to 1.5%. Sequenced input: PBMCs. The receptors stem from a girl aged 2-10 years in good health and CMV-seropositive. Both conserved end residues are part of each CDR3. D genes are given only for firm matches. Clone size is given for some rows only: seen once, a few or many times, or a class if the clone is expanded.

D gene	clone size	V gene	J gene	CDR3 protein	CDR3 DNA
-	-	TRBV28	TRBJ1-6	CASSIARRGDNSPLHF	TGTGCCAGCAGCATAGCGCGGAGGGGAGATAATTCACCCCTCCACTTT
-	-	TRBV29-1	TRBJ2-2	CSVGPPSSTGELFF	TGCAGCGTTGGACCCCCTAGTTCCACCGGGGAGCTGTTTTTT
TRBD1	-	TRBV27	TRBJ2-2	CASTLTGALTGELFF	TGTGCCAGCACTTTGACAGGGGCCCTCACCGGGGAGCTGTTTTTT
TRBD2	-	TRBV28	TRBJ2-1	CASSPSGRVWGEQFF	TGTGCCAGCAGTCCCAGCGGGAGGGTCTGGGGTGAGCAGTTCTTC
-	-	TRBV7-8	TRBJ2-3	CASSLGRFNPDTQYF	TGTGCCAGCAGCTTAGGGAGGTTCAATCCAGATACGCAGTATTTT
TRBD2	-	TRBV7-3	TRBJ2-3	CASSSARAGLLDTQYF	TGTGCCAGCAGCTCCGCAAGAGCGGGACTCTTGGATACGCAGTATTTT
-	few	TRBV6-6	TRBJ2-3	CASSYRTSPDTQYF	TGTGCCAGCAGTTACCGGACAAGCCCAGATACGCAGTATTTT
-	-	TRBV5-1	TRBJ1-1	CASSLASGGHGTEAFF	TGCGCCAGCAGCTTGGCCTCGGGGGGGCATGGCACTGAAGCTTTCTTT
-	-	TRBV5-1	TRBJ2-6	CASSSGLSGANVLTF	TGCGCCAGCAGCTCCGGACTCTCCGGGGCCAACGTCCTGACTTTC
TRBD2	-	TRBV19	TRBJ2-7	CASSAPGTRKNEQYF	TGTGCCAGTAGTGCACCCGGGACTAGGAAAAACGAGCAGTACTTC
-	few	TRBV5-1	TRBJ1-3	CASSLDSSGNTIYF	TGCGCCAGCAGCTTGGACAGCTCTGGAAACACCATATATTTT
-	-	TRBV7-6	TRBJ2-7	CASSLSQGFGNEQYF	TGTGCCAGCAGCTTATCGCAGGGGTTTGGGAACGAGCAGTACTTC
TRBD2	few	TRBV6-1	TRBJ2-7	CASSEALTSYSSYEQYF	TGTGCCAGCAGTGAAGCTTTGACTAGCTATAGCTCCTACGAGCAGTACTTC
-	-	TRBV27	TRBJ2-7	CASSARQLNHHEQYF	TGTGCCAGCAGTGCCCGACAGCTAAACCACCACGAGCAGTACTTC
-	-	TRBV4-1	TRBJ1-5	CASSQEVVNGNQPQHF	TGCGCCAGCAGCCAAGAGGTAGTGAATGGCAATCAGCCCCAGCATTTT
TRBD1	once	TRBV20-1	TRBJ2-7	CSANRGYEQYF	TGCAGTGCTAACAGGGGGTACGAGCAGTACTTC
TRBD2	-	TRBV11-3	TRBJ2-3	CASSSRLGEGTQYF	TGTGCCAGCAGCTCTCGCTTGGGGGAGGGAACGCAGTATTTT
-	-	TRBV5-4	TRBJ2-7	CASSLGPNRDSYEQYF	TGTGCCAGCAGCTTGGGACCTAACAGGGATTCCTACGAGCAGTACTTC
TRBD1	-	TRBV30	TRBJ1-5	CAWSVQGGNNQPQHF	TGTGCCTGGAGTGTACAGGGGGGAAACAACCAGCCCCAGCATTTT
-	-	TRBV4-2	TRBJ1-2	CASSQNLVREDGYTF	TGTGCCAGCAGCCAAAATCTCGTCAGGGAGGATGGCTACACCTTC
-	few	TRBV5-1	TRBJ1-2	CASSPDSYGYTF	TGCGCCAGCAGCCCAGACAGCTATGGCTACACCTTC
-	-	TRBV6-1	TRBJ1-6	CASSEIYRTSPLHF	TGTGCCAGCAGTGAAATTTACAGAACTTCACCCCTCCACTTT
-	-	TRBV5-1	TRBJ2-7	CASSLGTGRGYEQYF	TGCGCCAGCAGCTTGGGGACAGGGAGGGGCTACGAGCAGTACTTC
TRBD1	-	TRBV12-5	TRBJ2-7	CASGLVPDRGPYEQYF	TGTGCTAGTGGTTTGGTACCGGACAGGGGGCCCTACGAGCAGTACTTC
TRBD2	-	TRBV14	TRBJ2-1	CASSAAGVVYNEQFF	TGTGCCAGCAGTGCAGCGGGAGTTGTGTACAATGAGCAGTTCTTC
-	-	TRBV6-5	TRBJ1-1	CASSYSIPVNTEAFF	TGTGCCAGCAGTTACTCGATTCCAGTGAACACTGAAGCTTTCTTT
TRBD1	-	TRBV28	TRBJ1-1	CASSPLDRANTEAFF	TGTGCCAGCAGCCCCCTGGACAGGGCGAACACTGAAGCTTTCTTT
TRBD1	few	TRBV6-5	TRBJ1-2	CASSYSGQGSAGYTF	TGTGCCAGCAGTTACTCCGGACAGGGCTCAGCTGGCTACACCTTC
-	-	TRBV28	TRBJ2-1	CASSLSRNEQFF	TGTGCCAGCAGTTTATCCAGAAATGAGCAGTTCTTC
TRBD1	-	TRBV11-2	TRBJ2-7	CASSAATGPYEQYF	TGTGCCAGCAGCGCAGCGACAGGGCCCTACGAGCAGTACTTC
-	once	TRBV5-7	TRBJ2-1	CASSFNISEQFF	TGTGCCAGCAGCTTTAACATCAGTGAGCAGTTCTTC
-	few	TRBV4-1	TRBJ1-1	CASSQQVGGTEAFF	TGCGCCAGCAGCCAACAGGTAGGAGGCACTGAAGCTTTCTTT
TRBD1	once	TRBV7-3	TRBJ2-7	CASSPNRGYEQYF	TGTGCCAGCAGCCCTAACAGGGGCTACGAGCAGTACTTC
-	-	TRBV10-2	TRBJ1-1	CASSETANTEAFF	TGCGCCAGCAGTGAGACAGCGAACACTGAAGCTTTCTTT